The source of this TCR beta chain is a study of shared clonotypes between healthy human individuals. Running of the assay took place at deep level. The repertoire was sequenced with immunoSEQ multiplex PCR; TCRdb's copy has only in-frame clones and lacks some. In the table there are about 1.1 million clones, roughly 74% of which are singletons. Study conclusions and caveats: Clonotype sharing across several donors was observed for 4% to 6.5% of naive CD4 clonotypes. Relative to clonotypes present in all four donors, those not shared had lower generation probabilities.

The germline gives CDR1 MNHEY, CDR2 SVGAGI. The CDR3 extends over 16 amino acids. Trimming cost V 4 bases and J 1 base, with 16 bases left between them. This clone turned up a few times. Its antigen remains unknown. The chain recombines TRBV6-5 with TRBJ1-1; tentatively, D is TRBD1 (6 bases). The specimen was memory CD4+ T cells from PBMCs. Subset described: CD45RA-negative fraction. The receptor was derived from a man aged 18 to 29 in good health. Some clones in this sample may be carry-over from other donors' samples. The CDR3 protein is CASSSPPGAGNTEAFF. In DNA, the CDR3 is TGTGCCAGCAGTTCCCCCCCGGGGGCGGGGAACACTGAAGCTTTCTTT.